This T cell receptor beta chain was found in a study of shared clonotypes between healthy human individuals. Study conclusions and caveats: Represented diversity, genetic and exposure-history alike, was limited by few donors.

V was shortened by 8 bases and J by 0 bases, with 19 bases between the two germline ends. Germline lookup yields CDR1 MDHEN and CDR2 SYDVKM. There are 16 residues in the CDR3. Here immunoSEQ multiplex PCR was the method, and the copy in TCRdb shows in-frame clones only, minus some. The data hold 400,000 to 500,000 clones, with 70% to 85% observed a single time. Unsorted samples, those not sorted, used some 89 million PBMCs for genomic DNA. This clone appeared a single time. Its antigen is not identified. V and J are TRBV28 and TRBJ2-5; possible D gene TRBD2, 6 bases. The source is a middle-aged woman in good health. Some clones in this sample may be carry-over from other donors' samples. What was sequenced was PBMCs. CDR3 sequence reads: CASRKGRRVDQETQYF. In DNA form, the CDR3 reads TGTGCCAGCCGCAAAGGGAGGCGGGTGGACCAAGAGACCCAGTACTTC.